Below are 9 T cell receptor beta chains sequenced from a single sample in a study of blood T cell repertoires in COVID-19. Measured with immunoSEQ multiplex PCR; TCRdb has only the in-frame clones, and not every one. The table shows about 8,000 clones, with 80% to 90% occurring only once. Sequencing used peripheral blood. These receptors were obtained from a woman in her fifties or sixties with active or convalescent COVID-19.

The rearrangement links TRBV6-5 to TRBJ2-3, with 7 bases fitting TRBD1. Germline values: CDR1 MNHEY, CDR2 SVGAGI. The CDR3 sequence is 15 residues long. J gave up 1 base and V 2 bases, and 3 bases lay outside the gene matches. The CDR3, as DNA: TGTGCCAGCAGTTACAGGGGGCTCGGCACAGATACGCAGTATTTT. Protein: CASSYRGLGTDTQYF.

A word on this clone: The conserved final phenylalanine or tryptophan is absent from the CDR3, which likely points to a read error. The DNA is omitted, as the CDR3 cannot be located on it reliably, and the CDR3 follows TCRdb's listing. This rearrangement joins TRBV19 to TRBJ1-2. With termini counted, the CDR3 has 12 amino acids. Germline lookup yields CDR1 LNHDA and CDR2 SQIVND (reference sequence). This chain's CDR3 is CASSARGLISFG.

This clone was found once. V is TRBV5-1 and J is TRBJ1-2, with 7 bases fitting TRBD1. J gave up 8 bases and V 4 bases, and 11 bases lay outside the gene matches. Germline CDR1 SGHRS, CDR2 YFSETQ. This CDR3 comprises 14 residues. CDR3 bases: TGCGCCAGCAGCCCGGGGACAGCCGCTATGGGCTACACCTTC. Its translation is CASSPGTAAMGYTF.

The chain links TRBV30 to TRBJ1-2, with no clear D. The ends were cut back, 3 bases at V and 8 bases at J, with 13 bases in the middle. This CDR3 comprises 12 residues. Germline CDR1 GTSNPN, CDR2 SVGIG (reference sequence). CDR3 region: CAWRPPAVGYTF. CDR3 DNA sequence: TGTGCCTGGAGGCCCCCCGCAGTCGGCTACACCTTC.

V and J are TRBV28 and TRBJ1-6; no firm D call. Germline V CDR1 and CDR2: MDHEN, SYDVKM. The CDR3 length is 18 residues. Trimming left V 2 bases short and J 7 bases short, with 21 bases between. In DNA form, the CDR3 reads TGTGCCAGCAGTTTAGTTATCATGAGGTCGACTCAAAATTCACCCCTCCACTTT. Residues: CASSLVIMRSTQNSPLHF.

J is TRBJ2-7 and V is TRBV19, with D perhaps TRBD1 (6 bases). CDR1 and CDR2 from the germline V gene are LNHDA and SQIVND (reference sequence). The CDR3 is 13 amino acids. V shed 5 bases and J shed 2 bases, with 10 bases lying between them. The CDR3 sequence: CASSYRVTYEQYF. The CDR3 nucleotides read TGTGCCAGTAGTTACAGGGTGACCTACGAGCAGTACTTC.

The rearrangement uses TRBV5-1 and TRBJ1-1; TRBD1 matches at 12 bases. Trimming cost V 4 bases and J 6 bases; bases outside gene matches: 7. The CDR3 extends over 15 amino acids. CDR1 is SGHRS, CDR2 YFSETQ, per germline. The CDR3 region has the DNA TGCGCCAGCAGCCCGAGGGGACAGGGGGCCTCTGAAGCTTTCTTT. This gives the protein CASSPRGQGASEAFF.

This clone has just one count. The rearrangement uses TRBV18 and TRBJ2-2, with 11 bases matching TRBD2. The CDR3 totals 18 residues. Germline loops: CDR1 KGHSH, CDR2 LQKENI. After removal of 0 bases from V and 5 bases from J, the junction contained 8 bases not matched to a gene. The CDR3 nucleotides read TGTGCCAGCTCACCACCGAAACTAGCGGGAGCCCTAACCGGGGAGCTGTTTTTT. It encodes CASSPPKLAGALTGELFF.

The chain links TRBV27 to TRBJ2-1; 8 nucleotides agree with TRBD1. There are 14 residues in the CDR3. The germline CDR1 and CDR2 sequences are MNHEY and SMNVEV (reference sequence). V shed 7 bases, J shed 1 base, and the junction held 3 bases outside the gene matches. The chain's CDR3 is CASTTGGSYNEQFF. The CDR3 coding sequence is TGTGCCAGCACTACAGGGGGATCCTACAATGAGCAGTTCTTC.